Each of the 14 T cell receptor beta chains below was sequenced from the same sample in a study of blood T cell repertoires in COVID-19. The method was immunoSEQ multiplex PCR; TCRdb's version includes in-frame clones alone and lacks a portion of them. Among about 110,000 clones listed, 85% to 90% were seen once. The source material was peripheral blood. Receptors originate from a woman between 45 and 65 years old with acute or convalescent COVID-19.

Points on this clone: Other DNA sequences within the sample encode an identical CDR3. This chain uses TRBV7-2 with TRBJ2-1; TRBD2 agrees at 8 bases. Per germline, CDR1 SGHTA and CDR2 FQGNSA. The CDR3 is 15 amino acids. Unmatched junction bases numbered 3, after V lost 1 base and J lost 4 bases. For the CDR3, the DNA is TGTGCCAGCAGCTTAGGGACTAGCACTTACAATGAGCAGTTCTTC. Translation gives CASSLGTSTYNEQFF.

The rearrangement uses TRBV2 and TRBJ2-3; a weak D match, TRBD1 (5 bases). The germline V gene encodes CDR1 SNHLY and CDR2 FYNNEI. Trimming shortened V by 6 bases and J by 0 bases, and 10 bases separated the two germline ends. The CDR3 spans 14 residues. CDR3 bases: TGTGCCAGCAGCATAGGGGTCAGCACAGATACGCAGTATTTT. Residues: CASSIGVSTDTQYF.

This rearrangement joins TRBV18 to TRBJ1-1, with D tentatively TRBD1 (6 bases). Germline assignment: CDR1 KGHSH and CDR2 LQKENI. The CDR3 sequence is 13 residues long. V shed 6 bases and J shed 1 base, with 9 bases lying between them. Written as DNA, the CDR3 is TGTGCCAGCTCTGGACAGAGGAACACTGAAGCTTTCTTT. Translated: CASSGQRNTEAFF.

The genes are TRBV20-1 and TRBJ1-1, with D possibly matching TRBD1 (5 bases). Germline-derived CDR1 and CDR2 are DFQATT and SNEGSKA (reference sequence). With 5 bases removed from V and 7 bases from J, the gap between germline ends came to 11 bases. This CDR3 contains 11 residues. The CDR3 loop reads CSAFRDFEAFF. The DNA of the CDR3 is TGCAGTGCTTTCCGGGACTTTGAAGCTTTCTTT.

The rearrangement uses TRBV19 and TRBJ2-3; 10 bases agree with TRBD1. The CDR3 covers 15 residues. CDR1 and CDR2 (germline): LNHDA, SQIVND (reference sequence). After removal of 8 bases from V and 3 bases from J, the junction contained 8 bases not matched to a gene. CDR3 nucleotides: TGTGCCAGTTCGACAGGGGGCGTTAGAACAGATACGCAGTATTTT. Residues: CASSTGGVRTDTQYF.

The V call is TRBV21-1, the J call TRBJ1-1; the D call of TRBD1 is as the table states it, not checked on the DNA. TRBV21-1 represents a pseudogene. This CDR3 comprises 19 residues. CDR3 sequence: CASSKPLGQGGNVYTEAFF. CDR3 DNA sequence: TGTGCCAGCAGCAAACCCCTAGGCCAGGGGGGTAATGTTTACACTGAAGCTTTCTTT.

V usage is TRBV19 and J usage is TRBJ2-1, with a tentative D call TRBD1 (5 bases). Germline CDR1 LNHDA, CDR2 SQIVND (reference sequence). Trimming left V 4 bases short and J 1 base short, with 14 bases between. The CDR3 loop spans 16 amino acids. The CDR3 sequence: CASSTTRAESYNEQFF. In nucleotides, the CDR3 is TGTGCCAGTAGTACCACCAGGGCCGAATCCTACAATGAGCAGTTCTTC.

This clone was counted at least ten times. This chain joins TRBV7-9 and TRBJ2-7, with D tentatively TRBD2 (6 bases). CDR3 length equals 12 residues. Germline V gives CDR1 SEHNR, CDR2 FQNEAQ (reference sequence). V was pared by 5 bases and J by 3 bases, with 8 bases between. The CDR3, as DNA: TGTGCCAGCAGCGTGACTAGCTACGAGCAGTACTTC. Amino acid sequence: CASSVTSYEQYF.

The V call is TRBV7-2, the J call TRBJ1-1; 9 bases map to TRBD1. The germline V gene has CDR1 SGHTA and CDR2 FQGNSA. After removal of 5 bases from V and 6 bases from J, the junction contained 10 bases not matched to a gene. This CDR3 contains 15 residues. This CDR3 is CASSPTGTGRAEAFF. The DNA for the CDR3 is TGTGCCAGCAGCCCAACCGGGACAGGGCGGGCTGAAGCTTTCTTT.

This clone was seen more than once but under ten times. The chain couples TRBV15 to TRBJ1-6; D gene unclear. Germline loops: CDR1 LNHNV, CDR2 YYDKDF (reference sequence). There are 14 residues in the CDR3. Trimming cost V 5 bases and J 6 bases, with 11 bases left between them. CDR3 residues: CATSPFSFNSPLHF. The CDR3 DNA follows: TGTGCCACCAGCCCCTTCAGTTTTAATTCACCCCTCCACTTT.

The V and J genes are TRBV6-5 and TRBJ2-5; no definite D call. Trimming removed 7 bases at V and 5 bases at J, with 20 bases between. The germline V gene has CDR1 MNHEY and CDR2 SVGAGI. The length of the CDR3 is 15 residues. In DNA, the CDR3 is TGTGCCAGCATTCCGGTAGGCTGGGCCGCGGAGACCCAGTACTTC. It yields the protein CASIPVGWAAETQYF.

J is TRBJ2-7 and V is TRBV2; possible D gene TRBD1, 6 bases. CDR1 is SNHLY, CDR2 FYNNEI, per germline. The V end was cut by 5 bases, the J end by 3 bases, with 23 bases between. CDR3 length: 17 amino acids. The CDR3 DNA reads as TGTGCCAGCAGTCAGGAGGCAGGGGCGCCGGGGTTCTACGAGCAGTACTTC. Translation gives CASSQEAGAPGFYEQYF.

The genes are TRBV3-1 (or the pseudogene TRBV3-2) and TRBJ2-2; D is possibly TRBD2 (5 bases). Trimming took 1 base from V and 2 from J, leaving 11 bases between them. The CDR3 loop spans 16 amino acids. Germline loops: CDR1 LGHDT, CDR2 YNNKEL (reference sequence). CDR3 DNA sequence: TGTGCCAGCAGCCAAGGGGATCCGGGAAACACCGGGGAGCTGTTTTTT. The encoded protein is CASSQGDPGNTGELFF.

This clone was seen a single time. V usage is TRBV19 and J usage is TRBJ2-1; weak D call: TRBD1 (6 bases). Germline CDR1 and CDR2: LNHDA and SQIVND (reference sequence). Between the trimmed V and J ends, which lost 4 bases and 2 bases, there was a span of 15 bases. The CDR3 runs 16 residues. The CDR3 sequence is CASSKGHRFPYNEQFF. Here the CDR3 DNA reads TGTGCCAGTAGTAAGGGACATAGGTTTCCCTACAATGAGCAGTTCTTC.